This T cell receptor beta chain was sequenced for a study of identical twins. This clonotype turned up a few times. TCRdb re-analysed the 5' RACE reads in MiXCR, keeping a single row per CDR3 protein. Of roughly 1,500,000 distinct CDR3 sequences listed, roughly 35% are singletons. Trimming removed 5 bases from V and 7 bases from J, with 12 bases in between. Germline lookup yields CDR1 MNHEY and CDR2 SMNVEV (reference sequence). The CDR3 covers 13 residues. This chain connects TRBV27 to TRBJ2-1; the D call may be TRBD1 or TRBD2 (6 bases each). The sequence was collected from a newborn girl in good health. Sequenced input: cord blood. The CDR3 region has the DNA TGTGCCAGCAGTGTAGGGGGGCGGAATGAGCAGTTCTTC. It codes for CASSVGGRNEQFF.